This T cell receptor beta chain was observed in a study of blood T cell repertoires in COVID-19. The CDR3 contains 11 residues. V gave up 3 bases and J gave up 9 bases, with 7 bases separating them. Germline-derived CDR1 and CDR2 are SGHRS and YFSETQ. The protocol was immunoSEQ multiplex PCR, while the TCRdb copy is restricted to in-frame clones and leaves out a portion. The data contain about 480,000 clones, 80% to 90% of them seen just once; the ten biggest clones take up around 0.9%. The TCR comes from a man aged 18 to 29 with COVID-19, enrolled during active disease. The sample consisted of peripheral blood. The chain recombines TRBV5-1 with TRBJ1-3; D gene unclear. The DNA for the CDR3 is TGCGCCAGCAGCTCGGGAGGCACCATATATTTT. It encodes CASSSGGTIYF.